This T cell receptor (beta chain) comes out of a study of blood T cell repertoires in COVID-19. Here immunoSEQ multiplex PCR was the method, and the copy in TCRdb shows in-frame clones only, minus some. Among 350,000 or so clones listed, over 75% were seen once. Seattle researchers signed up patients amid active infection and tracked them longitudinally. Per germline, CDR1 MDHEN and CDR2 SYDVKM. The V end was cut by 8 bases, the J end by 6 bases, with 7 bases between. CDR3 length equals 11 residues. The specimen was peripheral blood. The TCR comes from a woman in her thirties with COVID-19, enrolled during active disease. This chain uses TRBV28 with TRBJ2-2; D uncertain. Here the CDR3 DNA reads TGTGCCAGCCTTCGTCCCGGGGAGCTGTTTTTT. This encodes CASLRPGELFF.